This TCR beta chain was recorded in a study of CD8 T cells in ankylosing spondylitis. TCRdb recomputed calls from the 5' RACE reads with MiXCR, one row per CDR3 protein. This table has fewer than 250,000 distinct CDR3 sequences, roughly 32% appearing once. This clonotype was counted a few times. Sequenced input: blood, either unsorted or a sorted T cell fraction (not recorded which). The clonotype originates from a male donor with ankylosing spondylitis or in good health (not recorded which).

The CDR3 sequence is CASSYGSGDNEQFF. CDR3 nucleotide sequence: TGTGCCAGCAGTTACGGTAGCGGGGACAATGAGCAGTTCTTC. J is TRBJ2-1 and V is TRBV12-3 or TRBV12-4, with TRBD2 matching over 8 bases. J lost 5 bases, V lost 4 bases, and 4 bases had no gene match. There are 14 residues in the CDR3.